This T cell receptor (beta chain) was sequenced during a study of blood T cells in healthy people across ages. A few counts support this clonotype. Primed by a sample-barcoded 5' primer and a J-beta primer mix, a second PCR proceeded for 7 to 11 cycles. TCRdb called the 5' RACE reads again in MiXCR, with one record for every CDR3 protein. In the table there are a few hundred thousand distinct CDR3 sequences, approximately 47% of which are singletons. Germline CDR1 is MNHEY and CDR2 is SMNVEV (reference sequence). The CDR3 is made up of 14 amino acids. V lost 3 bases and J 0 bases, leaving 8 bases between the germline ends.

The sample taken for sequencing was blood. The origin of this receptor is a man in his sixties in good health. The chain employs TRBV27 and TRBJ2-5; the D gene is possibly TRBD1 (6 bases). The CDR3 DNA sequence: TGTGCCAGCAGTTTTTCAGGGGACCAAGAGACCCAGTACTTC. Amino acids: CASSFSGDQETQYF.